The 14 T cell receptor beta chains below all came from one sample that was sequenced in a study of radiotherapy plus CTLA-4 blockade in lung cancer. Measured with immunoSEQ multiplex PCR; TCRdb has only the in-frame clones, and not every one. Of 80,000 or so clones in the sample, around 79% were seen once. Sequencing used peripheral blood, obtained from a patient treated with radiotherapy plus ipilimumab. Source of these receptors: a human donor with non-small cell lung cancer who had a partial response to radiotherapy plus ipilimumab. Some clones in this sample may be carry-over from other donors' samples.

This clone was detected once. CDR3 coding DNA: TGTGCCAGCAGTAGTTTAGGGACAATTAAGGAGACCCAGTACTTC. Its translation: CASSSLGTIKETQYF. V usage is TRBV2 and J usage is TRBJ2-5; possible D gene TRBD1, 6 bases. The CDR3 is 15 amino acids. Germline values: CDR1 SNHLY, CDR2 FYNNEI. V lost 5 bases to trimming and J lost 5 bases, with 18 bases between them.

V is TRBV28 and J is TRBJ2-7; 11 nucleotides match TRBD2. The CDR3 is 16 amino acids. J gave up 3 bases and V 7 bases, and 11 bases lay outside the gene matches. Looked up from germline, CDR1 is MDHEN and CDR2 is SYDVKM. The CDR3 spells CASMGSGTSGFYEQYF. The CDR3 DNA is TGTGCCAGCATGGGGTCTGGGACTAGCGGTTTCTACGAGCAGTACTTC.

The chain carries TRBV28 and TRBJ1-1; D is ambiguous. CDR1 and CDR2 (germline): MDHEN, SYDVKM. The CDR3 length is 12 residues. Between the trimmed V and J ends, which lost 7 bases and 6 bases, there was a span of 12 bases. The CDR3 reads CASTRRSSEAFF. Written as DNA, the CDR3 is TGTGCCAGCACAAGGAGGAGCTCTGAAGCTTTCTTT.

This chain joins TRBV9 and TRBJ2-7; maybe TRBD2 (6 bases). CDR3 length equals 19 residues. CDR1 and CDR2 (germline): SGDLS, YYNGEE. Trimming cost V 0 bases and J 2 bases, with 24 bases left between them. The CDR3 reads CASSVGPGPDGGVTYEQYF. The CDR3 DNA follows: TGTGCCAGCAGCGTAGGCCCCGGCCCGGATGGCGGGGTGACCTACGAGCAGTACTTC.

The chain employs TRBV19 and TRBJ1-2; the D is unclear. The CDR3 contains 13 residues. V gave up 7 bases and J gave up 6 bases, with 15 bases separating them. Germline CDR1 LNHDA, CDR2 SQIVND (reference sequence). CDR3 in amino acids: CASTDRHTHGYTF. The CDR3 nucleotides are TGTGCCAGTACCGATCGACATACCCATGGCTACACCTTC.

V and J are TRBV2 and TRBJ2-3; tentative D call: TRBD1 (5 bases). Germline V gene sequence: CDR1 SNHLY, CDR2 FYNNEI. V was cut by 5 bases and J by 5 bases, with 14 bases left in between. This CDR3 comprises 14 residues. CDR3 sequence reads: CASSYLTDRDTQYF. The CDR3 region has the DNA TGTGCCAGCAGTTACTTGACAGACCGAGATACGCAGTATTTT.

This clone was found once. The rearrangement links TRBV7-2 to TRBJ2-3; D may be TRBD2 (5 bases). This CDR3 has 15 amino acids. CDR1 and CDR2 from the germline V gene are SGHTA and FQGNSA. V lost 0 bases and J lost 2, with 9 bases in between. The CDR3 loop reads CASSLATGFTDTQYF. The CDR3 DNA is TGTGCCAGCAGCTTAGCGACGGGGTTCACAGATACGCAGTATTTT.

The chain joins TRBV11-2 to TRBJ1-6; D is unclear. Germline CDR1 reads SGHAT; CDR2 reads FQNNGV. The CDR3 is 13 residues long. V was clipped by 2 bases and J by 9 bases, with 8 bases between them. DNA of the CDR3: TGTGCCAGCAGCTTATACGGTCCTTCACCCCTCCACTTT. Its translation: CASSLYGPSPLHF.

The chain carries TRBV19 and TRBJ2-5; 7 bases match TRBD1. This CDR3 has 13 amino acids. Germline V lookup: CDR1 LNHDA, CDR2 SQIVND (reference sequence). The V gene end was trimmed by 10 bases and the J gene end by 4 bases; junction bases not matched to a gene: 9. The CDR3 DNA is TGTGCCACCGACCGGACAGGTAGAGAGACCCAGTACTTC. This codes for CATDRTGRETQYF.

This CDR3 is CASSAGGQGFYGYTF. The CDR3 DNA is TGTGCCAGCAGCGCCGGGGGACAGGGATTCTATGGCTACACCTTC. V usage is TRBV5-7 and J usage is TRBJ1-2; 9 bases agree with TRBD1. TRBV5-7 is recorded as an ORF, its role being uncertain. After removal of 4 bases from V and 4 bases from J, the junction contained 8 bases not matched to a gene. The CDR3 runs to 15 residues.

The chain couples TRBV7-3 to TRBJ2-7, with D possibly matching TRBD2 (6 bases). CDR1 and CDR2 (germline): SGHTA, FQGTGA. Trimming stripped 5 bases from V and 7 bases from J, with 18 bases between. The length of the CDR3 is 14 residues. The CDR3 sequence is CASSPQAGPSEQYF. CDR3 DNA sequence: TGTGCCAGCAGCCCCCAGGCGGGACCTTCGGAGCAGTACTTC.

CDR3 protein: CASMTGGFTGELFF. CDR3 coding DNA: TGTGCCAGTATGACAGGGGGGTTCACCGGGGAGCTGTTTTTT. The J gene is TRBJ2-2, the V gene TRBV19; 9 nucleotides align to TRBD1. Germline loops: CDR1 LNHDA, CDR2 SQIVND (reference sequence). Unmatched junction bases numbered 4, after V lost 7 bases and J lost 4 bases. The CDR3 loop spans 14 amino acids.

This clone was detected only a few times. The J gene is TRBJ1-6, the V gene TRBV19, with 7 bases fitting TRBD1. CDR3 length: 13 residues. The ends lost 5 bases at V and 12 bases at J; junction bases unmatched: 7. The germline CDR1 and CDR2 sequences are LNHDA and SQIVND (reference sequence). Here the CDR3 reads CASSRTGVQPLHF. CDR3 nucleotide sequence: TGTGCCAGTAGTCGTACAGGGGTCCAACCCCTCCACTTT.

V usage is TRBV11-3 and J usage is TRBJ2-7; TRBD1 aligns across 8 bases. The CDR3 is 15 residues long. The ends lost 2 bases at V and 6 bases at J; junction bases unmatched: 9. CDR1 and CDR2 from the germline V gene are SGHNT and YENEEA. The CDR3 coding sequence is TGTGCCAGCAGCTTACCCCGCAGGGGGCGTGGCGAGCAGTACTTC. Translated: CASSLPRRGRGEQYF.